The 11 T cell receptor beta chains reported below all come from one sample, sequenced in a study of cytomegalovirus exposure and HLA in healthy donors. Using immunoSEQ multiplex PCR, the repertoire was profiled, and TCRdb retains in-frame clones only, with some absent. Found here are 200,000 to 300,000 clones, around 90% of them singletons; the top ten hold approximately 3.1%. Sequencing was done on a sample of PBMCs. Every receptor here comes from a woman under 40 in good health and CMV-seronegative.

The chain carries TRBV28 and TRBJ2-2, with 7 bases identical to TRBD1. The CDR3 length is 14 residues. Germline V gene sequence: CDR1 MDHEN, CDR2 SYDVKM. V was clipped by 6 bases and J by 0 bases; unmatched bases: 1. Written as DNA, the CDR3 is TGTGCCAGCAGGGGACAGACGAACACCGGGGAGCTGTTTTTT. The encoded protein is CASRGQTNTGELFF.

CDR3 coding DNA: TGTGCCAGCTCACAGGCGGTAGGTGTCTCCTACAATGAGCAGTTCTTC. This gives the protein CASSQAVGVSYNEQFF. V gene TRBV18 combines with J gene TRBJ2-1, with D unresolved. In germline, CDR1 is KGHSH, CDR2 LQKENI. The V end was cut by 4 bases, the J end by 0 bases, with 13 bases between. The length of the CDR3 is 16 residues.

The gene calls are TRBV7-6 and TRBJ2-1; 8 bases fit TRBD2. Germline-derived CDR1 and CDR2 are SGHVS and FNYEAQ. J was trimmed by 4 bases and V by 1 base; bases with no gene match: 9. The CDR3 sequence is 17 residues long. DNA for the CDR3: TGTGCCAGCAGCTTAGGGCTCGGGACTAGGGGGTACAATGAGCAGTTCTTC. It codes for CASSLGLGTRGYNEQFF.

The chain is built from TRBV7-9 and TRBJ2-7; perhaps TRBD2 as D (7 bases). Trimming shortened V by 1 base and J by 2 bases, and 15 bases separated the two germline ends. Germline loops: CDR1 SEHNR, CDR2 FQNEAQ (reference sequence). The CDR3 length is 16 residues. The CDR3 region is CASSLVGGLRAYEQYF. Written as DNA, the CDR3 is TGTGCCAGCAGCTTAGTGGGGGGGCTAAGGGCCTACGAGCAGTACTTC.

The genes are TRBV18 and TRBJ1-3; weak D call: TRBD1 (6 bases). Germline V gives CDR1 KGHSH, CDR2 LQKENI. Trimming pared 3 bases from V and 0 bases from J, leaving 9 bases between. This CDR3 region has 15 residues. The CDR3: CASSPGTHSGNTIYF. The CDR3 nucleotides are TGTGCCAGCTCACCCGGGACACACTCTGGAAACACCATATATTTT.

The genes are TRBV10-3 and TRBJ2-1; TRBD2 matches at 12 bases. The CDR3 extends over 14 amino acids. V was clipped by 2 bases and J by 8 bases; unmatched bases: 1. From germline, CDR1 is ENHRY and CDR2 SYGVKD. The CDR3 region has the DNA TGTGCCATCAGTGAGGCTAGCGGGAGGGATGAGCAGTTCTTC. Its translation: CAISEASGRDEQFF.

This clone has more than one count but fewer than ten. The chain recombines TRBV9 with TRBJ2-2, with 7 bases fitting TRBD1. Germline CDR1 is SGDLS and CDR2 is YYNGEE. The CDR3 is made up of 14 amino acids. Trimming at V came to 3 bases and at J to 1 base, leaving 0 bases not matched to a gene. CDR3 coding DNA: TGTGCCAGCAGCGGACAGGGGAACACCGGGGAGCTGTTTTTT. Translated: CASSGQGNTGELFF. The complete variable domain, with remaining parts taken from reference TRBV9 and TRBJ2-2, reads DSGVTQTPKHLITATGQRVTLRCSPRSGDLSVYWYQQSLDQGLQFLIQYYNGEERAKGNILERFSAQQFPDLHSELNLSSLELGDSALYFCASSGQGNTGELFFGEGSRLTVL.

This clone was counted once. V usage is TRBV5-6 and J usage is TRBJ1-1, with 7 bases that match TRBD1. Germline CDR1 is SGHDT and CDR2 is YYEEEE. The CDR3 is 19 residues long. The V gene end was trimmed by 2 bases and the J gene end by 0 bases; junction bases not matched to a gene: 16. As DNA, the CDR3 is TGTGCCAGCAGCTTAATCAGGGGGGGACCCACTAGCATGAACACTGAAGCTTTCTTT. It codes for CASSLIRGGPTSMNTEAFF.

The rearrangement uses TRBV10-3 and TRBJ2-1; D is unresolved. Germline V gene sequence: CDR1 ENHRY, CDR2 SYGVKD. The CDR3 has 11 residues. V was cut by 8 bases and J by 5 bases, with 7 bases left in between. The CDR3 protein is CAIGSNNEQFF. CDR3 bases: TGTGCCATCGGGTCTAACAATGAGCAGTTCTTC.

This chain joins TRBV5-1 and TRBJ2-3; maybe TRBD1 (5 bases). The length of the CDR3 is 14 residues. The germline CDR1 and CDR2 sequences are SGHRS and YFSETQ. V lost 0 bases to trimming and J lost 2 bases, with 7 bases between them. CDR3 loop: CASSLAGPTDTQYF. The CDR3 bases are TGCGCCAGCAGCTTGGCAGGGCCCACAGATACGCAGTATTTT.

The rearrangement joins TRBV5-1 to TRBJ2-3; no clear D. Germline assignment: CDR1 SGHRS and CDR2 YFSETQ. This CDR3 region has 14 residues. V lost 7 bases and J lost 0, with 12 bases in between. CDR3 coding DNA: TGCGCCAGCTCGATCACGTCCAGCACAGATACGCAGTATTTT. Translating it yields CASSITSSTDTQYF.